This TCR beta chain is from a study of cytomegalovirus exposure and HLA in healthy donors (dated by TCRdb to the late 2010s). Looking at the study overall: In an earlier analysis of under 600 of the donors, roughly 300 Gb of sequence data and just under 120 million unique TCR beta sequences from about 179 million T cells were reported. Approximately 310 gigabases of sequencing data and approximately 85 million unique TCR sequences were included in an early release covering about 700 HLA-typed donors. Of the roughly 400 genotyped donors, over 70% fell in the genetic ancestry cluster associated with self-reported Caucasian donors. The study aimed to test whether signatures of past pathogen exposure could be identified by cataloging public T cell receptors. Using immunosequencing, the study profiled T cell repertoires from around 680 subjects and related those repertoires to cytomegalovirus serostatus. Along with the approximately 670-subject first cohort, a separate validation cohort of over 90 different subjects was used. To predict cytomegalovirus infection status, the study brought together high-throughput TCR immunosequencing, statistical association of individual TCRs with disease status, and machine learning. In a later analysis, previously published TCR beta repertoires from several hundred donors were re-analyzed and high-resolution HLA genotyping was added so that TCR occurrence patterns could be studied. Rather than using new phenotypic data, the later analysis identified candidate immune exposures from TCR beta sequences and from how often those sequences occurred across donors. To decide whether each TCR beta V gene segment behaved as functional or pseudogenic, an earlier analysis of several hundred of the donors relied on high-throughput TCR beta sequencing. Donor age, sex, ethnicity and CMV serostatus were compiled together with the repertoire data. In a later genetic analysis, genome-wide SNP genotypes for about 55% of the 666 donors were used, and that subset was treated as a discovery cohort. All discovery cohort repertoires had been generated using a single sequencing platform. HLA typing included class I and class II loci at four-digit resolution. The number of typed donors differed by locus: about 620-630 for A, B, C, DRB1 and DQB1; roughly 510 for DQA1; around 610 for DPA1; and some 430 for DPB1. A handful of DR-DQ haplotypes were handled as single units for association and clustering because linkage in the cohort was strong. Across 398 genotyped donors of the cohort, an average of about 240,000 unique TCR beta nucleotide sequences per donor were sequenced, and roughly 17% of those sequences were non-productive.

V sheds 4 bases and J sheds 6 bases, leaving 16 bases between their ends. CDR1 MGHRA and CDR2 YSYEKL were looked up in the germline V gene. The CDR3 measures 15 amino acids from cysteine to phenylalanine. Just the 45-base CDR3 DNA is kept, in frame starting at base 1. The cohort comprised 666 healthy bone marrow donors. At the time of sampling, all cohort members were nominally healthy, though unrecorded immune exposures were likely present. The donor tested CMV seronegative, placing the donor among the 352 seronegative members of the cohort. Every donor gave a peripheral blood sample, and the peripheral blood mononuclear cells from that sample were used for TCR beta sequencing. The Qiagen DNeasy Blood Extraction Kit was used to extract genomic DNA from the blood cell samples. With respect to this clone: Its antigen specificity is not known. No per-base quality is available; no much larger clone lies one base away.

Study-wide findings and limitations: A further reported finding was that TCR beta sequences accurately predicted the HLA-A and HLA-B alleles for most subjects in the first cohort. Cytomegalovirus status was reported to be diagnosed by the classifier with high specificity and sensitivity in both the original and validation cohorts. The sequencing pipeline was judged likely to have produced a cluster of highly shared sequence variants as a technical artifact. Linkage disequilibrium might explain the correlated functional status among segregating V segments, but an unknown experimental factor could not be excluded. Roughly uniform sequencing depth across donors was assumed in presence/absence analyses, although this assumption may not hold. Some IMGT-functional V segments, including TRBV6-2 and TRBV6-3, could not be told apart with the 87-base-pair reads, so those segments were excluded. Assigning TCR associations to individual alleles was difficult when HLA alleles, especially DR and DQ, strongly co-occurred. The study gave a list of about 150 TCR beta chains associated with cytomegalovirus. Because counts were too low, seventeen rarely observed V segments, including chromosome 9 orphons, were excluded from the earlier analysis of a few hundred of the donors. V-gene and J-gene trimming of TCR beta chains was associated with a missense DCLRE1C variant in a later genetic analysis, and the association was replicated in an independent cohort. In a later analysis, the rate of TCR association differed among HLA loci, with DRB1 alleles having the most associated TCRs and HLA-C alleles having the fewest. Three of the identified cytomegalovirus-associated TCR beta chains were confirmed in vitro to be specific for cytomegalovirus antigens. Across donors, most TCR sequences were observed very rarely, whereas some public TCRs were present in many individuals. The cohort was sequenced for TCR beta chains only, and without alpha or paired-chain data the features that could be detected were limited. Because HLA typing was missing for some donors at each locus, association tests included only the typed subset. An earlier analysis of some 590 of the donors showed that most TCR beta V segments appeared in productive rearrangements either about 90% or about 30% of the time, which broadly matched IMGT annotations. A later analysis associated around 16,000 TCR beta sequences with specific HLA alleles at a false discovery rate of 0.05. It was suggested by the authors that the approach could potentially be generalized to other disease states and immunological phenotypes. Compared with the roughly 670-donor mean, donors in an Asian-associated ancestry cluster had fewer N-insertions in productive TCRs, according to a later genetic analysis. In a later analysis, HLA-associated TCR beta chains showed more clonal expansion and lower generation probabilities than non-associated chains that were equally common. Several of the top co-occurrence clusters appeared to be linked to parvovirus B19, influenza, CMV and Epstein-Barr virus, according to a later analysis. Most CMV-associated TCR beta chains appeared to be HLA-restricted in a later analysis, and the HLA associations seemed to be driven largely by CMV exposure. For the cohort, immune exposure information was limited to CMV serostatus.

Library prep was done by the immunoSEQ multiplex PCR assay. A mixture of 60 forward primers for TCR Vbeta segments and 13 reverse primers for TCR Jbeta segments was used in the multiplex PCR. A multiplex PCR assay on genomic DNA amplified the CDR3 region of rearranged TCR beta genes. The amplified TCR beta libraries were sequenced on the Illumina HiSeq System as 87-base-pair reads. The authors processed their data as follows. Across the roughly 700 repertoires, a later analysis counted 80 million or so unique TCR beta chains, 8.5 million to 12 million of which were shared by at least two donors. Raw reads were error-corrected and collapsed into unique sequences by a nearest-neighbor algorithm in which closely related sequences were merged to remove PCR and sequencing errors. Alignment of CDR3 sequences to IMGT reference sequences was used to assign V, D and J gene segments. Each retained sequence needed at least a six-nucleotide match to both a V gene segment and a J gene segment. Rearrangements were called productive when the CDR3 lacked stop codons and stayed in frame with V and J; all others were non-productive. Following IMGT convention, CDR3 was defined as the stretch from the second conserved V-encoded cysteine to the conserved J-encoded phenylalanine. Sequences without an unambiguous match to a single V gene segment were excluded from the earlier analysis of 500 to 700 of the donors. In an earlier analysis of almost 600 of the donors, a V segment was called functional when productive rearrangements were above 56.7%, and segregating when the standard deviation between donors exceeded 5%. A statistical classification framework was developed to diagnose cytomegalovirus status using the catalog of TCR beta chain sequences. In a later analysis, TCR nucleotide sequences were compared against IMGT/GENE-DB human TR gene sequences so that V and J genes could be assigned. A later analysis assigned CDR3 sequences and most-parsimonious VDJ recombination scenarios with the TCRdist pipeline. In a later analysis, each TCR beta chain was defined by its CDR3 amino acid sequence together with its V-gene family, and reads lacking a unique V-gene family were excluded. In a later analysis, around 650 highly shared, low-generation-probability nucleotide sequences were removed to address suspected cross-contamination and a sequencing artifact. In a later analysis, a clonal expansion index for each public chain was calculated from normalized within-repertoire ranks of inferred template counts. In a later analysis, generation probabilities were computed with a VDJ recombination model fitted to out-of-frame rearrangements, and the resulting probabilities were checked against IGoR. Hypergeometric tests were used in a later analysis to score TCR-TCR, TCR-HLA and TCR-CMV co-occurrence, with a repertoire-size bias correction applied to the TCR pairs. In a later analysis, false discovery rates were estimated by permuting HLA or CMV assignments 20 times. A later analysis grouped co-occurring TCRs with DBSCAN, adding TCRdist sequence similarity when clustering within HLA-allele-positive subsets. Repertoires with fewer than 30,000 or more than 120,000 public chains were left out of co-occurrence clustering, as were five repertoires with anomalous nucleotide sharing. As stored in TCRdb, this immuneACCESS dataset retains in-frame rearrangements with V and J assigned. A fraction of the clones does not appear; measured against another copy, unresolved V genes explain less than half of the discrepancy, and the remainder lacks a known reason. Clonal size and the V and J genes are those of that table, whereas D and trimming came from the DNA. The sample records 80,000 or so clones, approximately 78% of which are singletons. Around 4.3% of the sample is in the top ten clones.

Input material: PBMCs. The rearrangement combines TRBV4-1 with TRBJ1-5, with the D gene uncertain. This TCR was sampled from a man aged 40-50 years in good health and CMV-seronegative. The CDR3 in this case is CASSPDPQQSQPQHF. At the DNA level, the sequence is TGCGCCAGCAGCCCAGATCCCCAACAAAGTCAGCCCCAGCATTTT.